The 11 T cell receptor beta chains in this list originate from one sample, sequenced in a study of blood T cell repertoires in COVID-19. TCRdb's copy holds only in-frame clones and misses some; the assay was immunoSEQ multiplex PCR. The table records fewer than 400,000 clones, less than 85% of them present only once. Sequencing used PBMCs or T cells enriched from blood (not recorded which). These TCRs come from a woman in her thirties who had been exposed to COVID-19.

A few counts support this clone. This chain connects TRBV18 to TRBJ1-2; D perhaps matches TRBD1 (6 bases). Germline values: CDR1 KGHSH, CDR2 LQKENI. V was shortened by 0 bases and J by 8 bases, with 10 bases between the two germline ends. This CDR3 has 13 amino acids. The CDR3 DNA sequence: TGTGCCAGCTCACCACCGGCAGGGGAGGGCTACACCTTC. Protein product: CASSPPAGEGYTF.

The chain employs TRBV28 and TRBJ1-4; 10 nucleotides align to TRBD1. V was pared by 6 bases and J by 5 bases, with 6 bases of the junction left unmatched. Germline V CDR1 and CDR2: MDHEN, SYDVKM. This CDR3 has 15 amino acids. As DNA, the CDR3 is TGTGCCAGCAGGTCCGGGACAGGGGAAAATGAAAAACTGTTTTTT. Translating it yields CASRSGTGENEKLFF. The variable domain in full, with the rest retrieved from reference TRBV28 and TRBJ1-4, is DVKVTQSSRYLVKRTGEKVFLECVQDMDHENMFWYRQDPGLGLRLIYFSYDVKMKEKGDIPEGYSVSREKKERFSLILESASTNQTSMYLCASRSGTGENEKLFFGSGTQLSVL.

The chain combines TRBV2 with TRBJ1-3, with a weak D call TRBD1 (6 bases). The germline V gene encodes CDR1 SNHLY and CDR2 FYNNEI. This CDR3 comprises 17 residues. V lost 8 bases and J 0 bases, leaving 20 bases between the germline ends. The CDR3 reads CASSKRDTRSSGNTIYF. The CDR3 DNA reads TGTGCCAGCTCTAAACGGGACACCAGGAGCTCTGGAAACACCATATATTTT.

This clone was found a few times. The chain links TRBV6-2 or TRBV6-3 to TRBJ2-7; 12 positions agree with TRBD2. The trim removed 4 bases at V and 3 bases at J, leaving 13 bases unmatched. The CDR3 length is 18 residues. From germline, CDR1 is MNHEY and CDR2 SVGEGT. The CDR3 loop is CASSSPRLAGVVNYEQYF. In DNA, the CDR3 is TGTGCCAGCAGTTCACCTAGACTAGCGGGAGTCGTAAACTACGAGCAGTACTTC.

The chain is built from TRBV19 and TRBJ2-7; the D is unclear. Germline CDR1 LNHDA, CDR2 SQIVND (reference sequence). The CDR3 loop spans 15 amino acids. With 0 bases removed from V and 1 base from J, the gap between germline ends came to 10 bases. In DNA form, the CDR3 reads TGTGCCAGTAGTATAGACAGGTATTCGTCCTACGAGCAGTACTTC. This sequence encodes CASSIDRYSSYEQYF.

This clone was seen more than once but under ten times. V gene TRBV28 combines with J gene TRBJ1-2, with 10 bases fitting TRBD1. The CDR3 is made up of 15 amino acids. Unmatched junction bases numbered 3, after V lost 5 bases and J lost 0 bases. Germline CDR1 reads MDHEN; CDR2 reads SYDVKM. The CDR3 protein is CASSRGTGANYGYTF. The CDR3 nucleotides read TGTGCCAGCAGTCGCGGGACAGGGGCTAACTATGGCTACACCTTC.

V is TRBV2 and J is TRBJ1-6; tentative D call: TRBD1 (6 bases). Trimming cost V 9 bases and J 10 bases, with 16 bases left between them. This CDR3 spans 13 amino acids. Germline CDR1 and CDR2: SNHLY and FYNNEI. The CDR3 reads CASNRVERSPLHF. The CDR3 coding sequence is TGTGCCAGTAACAGGGTAGAGAGATCACCCCTCCACTTT. The full variable domain, its missing parts supplied by reference TRBV2 and TRBJ1-6, is EPEVTQTPSHQVTQMGQEVILRCVPISNHLYFYWYRQILGQKVEFLVSFYNNEISEKSEIFDDQFSVERPDGSNFTLKIRSTKLEDSAMYFCASNRVERSPLHFGNGTRLTVT.

The chain has TRBV30 and TRBJ1-2; TRBD1 matches 7 bases. The ends lost 8 bases at V and 5 bases at J; junction bases unmatched: 11. Germline lookup yields CDR1 GTSNPN and CDR2 SVGIG (reference sequence). This CDR3 is 13 amino acids long. The chain's CDR3 is CALAEGATYGYTF. Written as DNA, the CDR3 is TGTGCCCTTGCGGAGGGGGCAACGTATGGCTACACCTTC.

This clone was seen only once. The chain recombines TRBV3-1 (or the pseudogene TRBV3-2) with TRBJ2-1; 7 bases fit TRBD2. The germline CDR1 and CDR2 sequences are LGHDT and YNNKEL (reference sequence). This CDR3 spans 17 amino acids. V trimming: 1 base; J trimming: 4 bases; junction bases outside the gene matches: 10. CDR3 in DNA: TGTGCCAGCAGCCAAGGTGGGAGGGCGGGCCCATACAATGAGCAGTTCTTC. Translation: CASSQGGRAGPYNEQFF.

The V and J genes are TRBV18 and TRBJ2-1; 7 nucleotides align to TRBD2. CDR3 length: 14 amino acids. Germline-derived CDR1 and CDR2 are KGHSH and LQKENI. Trimming took 2 bases from V and 9 from J; bases not matched to a gene: 7. The CDR3 DNA sequence: TGTGCCAGCTCACCAGGGAGGGTTGGGGGTGAGCAGTTCTTC. It yields the protein CASSPGRVGGEQFF.

In nucleotides, the CDR3 is TGTGCCAGCAGCCCCTCGACAGCTTACCAAGAGACCCAGTACTTC. Translation gives CASSPSTAYQETQYF. The chain employs TRBV7-3 and TRBJ2-5; D may be TRBD1 (5 bases). Germline-derived CDR1 and CDR2 are SGHTA and FQGTGA. The CDR3 is 15 residues long. Trimming stripped 5 bases from V and 0 bases from J, with 13 bases between.